The rows below give T cell receptor beta chains drawn from one sample of a study of blood T cells in healthy people across ages. TCRdb analysed the 5' RACE reads with MiXCR anew, one entry per CDR3 protein. The top ten hold about 21% of the sample, which has about a million distinct CDR3 sequences, just over 50% seen once. The source material was blood. These TCRs come from a woman aged 55-75 years in good health. Each CDR3 is given with its conserved first and last residue. The D gene is left open where the match is weak. Not all rows give a size; the values are once, few, many and, for expanded clones, a class.

>NA|TRBV12-3/TRBV12-4|few|TRBJ2-4
CASSKSSPTKNIQYF
TGTGCCAGCAGCAAATCTAGCCCAACCAAAAACATTCAGTACTTC
>TRBD2|TRBV20-1|once|TRBJ2-7
CSSGGAYEQYF
TGCAGTAGCGGGGGGGCCTACGAGCAGTACTTC
>NA|TRBV28|few|TRBJ2-5
CASSLGRPRTQYF
TGTGCCAGCAGTTTGGGCCGCCCTCGGACCCAGTACTTC
>NA|TRBV12-3/TRBV12-4|NA|TRBJ2-1
CASSRLGGANEQFF
TGTGCCAGCAGTCGACTAGGGGGGGCCAATGAGCAGTTCTTC
>TRBD1|TRBV28|once|TRBJ1-5
CASSFQDRDNQPQHF
TGTGCCAGCAGTTTCCAGGACAGGGACAATCAGCCCCAGCATTTT
>TRBD1|TRBV5-1|NA|TRBJ2-3
CASSLHKTGITDTQYF
TGCGCCAGCAGCTTACATAAGACAGGGATCACAGATACGCAGTATTTT
>NA|TRBV5-6|few|TRBJ2-5
CASSLYDRAEETQYF
TGTGCCAGCAGCCTCTACGATAGGGCTGAAGAGACCCAGTACTTC
>NA|TRBV18|NA|TRBJ2-5
CASAPPFETQYF
TGTGCCAGCGCACCACCCTTCGAGACCCAGTACTTC
>NA|TRBV7-9|NA|TRBJ1-2
CASSLAGQPYGYTF
TGTGCCAGCAGCTTAGCGGGGCAGCCTTATGGCTACACCTTC
>NA|TRBV18|NA|TRBJ1-5
CASSPSKGGAFQPQHF
TGTGCCAGCTCACCTTCTAAGGGGGGCGCGTTTCAGCCCCAGCATTTT
>TRBD1|TRBV4-1|NA|TRBJ1-2
CASSQEWRTGGRNYGYTF
TGCGCCAGCAGCCAAGAATGGAGGACAGGCGGAAGGAACTATGGCTACACCTTC
>NA|TRBV27|NA|TRBJ2-2
CASSLGASWDGNTGELFF
TGTGCCAGCAGTTTAGGAGCTTCCTGGGATGGGAACACCGGGGAGCTGTTTTTT
>NA|TRBV4-1|once|TRBJ1-2
CASSQGPPTRANTYGYTF
TGCGCCAGCAGCCAAGGGCCCCCTACAAGGGCAAATACCTATGGCTACACCTTC
>NA|TRBV10-3|NA|TRBJ2-7
CAISEPGWVYEQYF
TGTGCCATCAGTGAGCCGGGGTGGGTCTACGAGCAGTACTTC
>NA|TRBV7-2|NA|TRBJ2-3
CASTPVRSTDTQYF
TGTGCCAGCACCCCGGTTCGAAGCACAGATACGCAGTATTTT
>TRBD2|TRBV4-2|NA|TRBJ2-7
CASSQFFSGSVYEQYF
TGTGCCAGCAGCCAATTTTTTAGCGGGAGTGTGTACGAGCAGTACTTC
>TRBD2|TRBV7-9|once|TRBJ2-1
CAASQAGGSNEQFF
TGTGCCGCAAGCCAAGCGGGAGGGTCCAATGAGCAGTTCTTC
>NA|TRBV10-3|NA|TRBJ2-5
CAISEGRAETQYF
TGTGCCATCAGTGAAGGCAGGGCAGAGACCCAGTACTTC
>NA|TRBV4-1|NA|TRBJ1-2
CASSHPGDYGYTF
TGCGCCAGCAGCCACCCCGGGGACTATGGCTACACCTTC
>NA|TRBV20-1|few|TRBJ2-7
CSAKDNTRELYEQYF
TGCAGTGCCAAAGATAATACCCGGGAGCTATACGAGCAGTACTTC
>NA|TRBV12-3/TRBV12-4|NA|TRBJ1-5
CASSSTDSNQPQHF
TGTGCCAGCAGCTCGACAGATAGCAATCAGCCCCAGCATTTT
>NA|TRBV7-9|NA|TRBJ2-3
CASTLGGTSTDTQYF
TGTGCCAGCACCCTTGGCGGGACTAGCACAGATACGCAGTATTTT
>TRBD1|TRBV5-1|NA|TRBJ2-5
CASSSNRDRFETQYF
TGCGCCAGCAGCTCGAACCGGGACAGGTTTGAGACCCAGTACTTC
>TRBD2|TRBV6-2/TRBV6-3|few|TRBJ2-7
CASKTGLAGGPSLYEQYF
TGTGCCAGCAAGACCGGACTAGCGGGAGGGCCCTCTCTGTACGAGCAGTACTTC
>NA|TRBV20-1|few|TRBJ2-1
CSARALLGEQFF
TGCAGTGCTAGGGCCCTCCTTGGGGAGCAGTTCTTC
>NA|TRBV7-2|NA|TRBJ2-3
CASSYRTTPDTQYF
TGTGCCAGCAGCTACAGGACTACTCCGGATACGCAGTATTTT
>NA|TRBV20-1|NA|TRBJ2-3
CSAPVRTASLGDTQYF
TGCAGTGCTCCGGTCAGGACAGCCAGTCTGGGAGATACGCAGTATTTT
>NA|TRBV11-2|NA|TRBJ2-3
CATSIGGDTQYF
TGTGCCACCTCAATTGGGGGGGATACGCAGTATTTT
>NA|TRBV29-1|NA|TRBJ2-5
CSVVNAFHFNEQYF
TGCAGCGTTGTAAACGCATTCCACTTCAATGAGCAGTACTTC
>NA|TRBV4-3|NA|TRBJ2-3
CASSQDYGGNTDTQYF
TGCGCCAGCAGCCAAGATTACGGCGGAAACACAGATACGCAGTATTTT
>NA|TRBV24-1|NA|TRBJ2-7
CATSDRSGNYEQYF
TGTGCCACCAGTGACCGATCTGGGAACTACGAGCAGTACTTC
>TRBD1|TRBV4-1|NA|TRBJ1-6
CASSPQGASPLHF
TGCGCCAGCAGCCCCCAGGGGGCTTCACCCCTCCACTTT
>TRBD2|TRBV18|once|TRBJ2-7
CASSQTSQGGGSYEQYF
TGTGCCAGCTCACAGACTTCCCAGGGCGGGGGCTCCTACGAGCAGTACTTC
>NA|TRBV11-2|few|TRBJ1-5
CASSSIGGDQPQHF
TGTGCCAGCAGCTCCATTGGCGGGGATCAGCCCCAGCATTTT
>NA|TRBV28|NA|TRBJ2-4
CASSLTEQNIQYF
TGTGCCAGCAGTTTGACAGAACAAAACATTCAGTACTTC
>TRBD1|TRBV20-1|NA|TRBJ2-7
CSANTQGAYEQYF
TGCAGTGCCAATACACAGGGGGCTTACGAGCAGTACTTC
>TRBD2|TRBV3-1|NA|TRBJ2-3
CASSLHSSGRATDTQYF
TGTGCCAGCAGCCTACACTCTAGCGGGAGGGCCACAGATACGCAGTATTTT
>NA|TRBV6-2/TRBV6-3|NA|TRBJ1-6
CASSYAQPSGNSPLHF
TGTGCCAGCAGTTACGCGCAGCCCAGCGGTAATTCACCCCTCCACTTT
>TRBD2|TRBV6-5|few|TRBJ2-1
CASSLAEPSYNEQFF
TGTGCCAGCAGTCTAGCGGAGCCTTCCTACAATGAGCAGTTCTTC
>TRBD1|TRBV18|NA|TRBJ2-1
CASSLGTGREQFF
TGTGCCAGCTCACTCGGGACAGGGCGAGAGCAGTTCTTC
>NA|TRBV9|few|TRBJ2-7
CASSEGEGDEQYF
TGTGCCAGCAGTGAGGGGGAAGGGGACGAGCAGTACTTC
>NA|TRBV7-2|few|TRBJ2-3
CASSSFMSGPSTDTQYF
TGTGCCAGCAGCTCGTTTATGTCGGGGCCTAGCACAGATACGCAGTATTTT
>TRBD1|TRBV11-2|NA|TRBJ2-7
CASSWETGYYEQYF
TGTGCCAGCAGCTGGGAGACAGGGTACTACGAGCAGTACTTC
>NA|TRBV27|NA|TRBJ2-7
CASRGEAVEEYF
TGTGCCAGCAGAGGGGAAGCAGTTGAGGAGTACTTC
>TRBD1|TRBV19|NA|TRBJ2-5
CASSTNLDRNGGDQYF
TGTGCCAGTAGTACCAACCTGGACAGGAACGGTGGGGACCAGTACTTC
>TRBD2|TRBV29-1|few|TRBJ2-3
CSVALIDSGRGADTQYF
TGCAGCGTCGCTCTCATTGATAGCGGGAGGGGAGCAGATACGCAGTATTTT
>NA|TRBV7-2|NA|TRBJ2-1
CASAPGRYNEQFF
TGTGCCAGCGCCCCAGGCCGCTACAATGAGCAGTTCTTC
>NA|TRBV2|NA|TRBJ2-1
CASLGGRYNEQFF
TGTGCCAGCCTGGGGGGACGCTACAATGAGCAGTTCTTC
>TRBD1|TRBV5-6|NA|TRBJ1-6
CASSFQGASSPLHF
TGTGCCAGCAGCTTCCAGGGGGCAAGTTCACCCCTCCACTTT
>TRBD1|TRBV27|few|TRBJ2-3
CASRADRGRTDTQYF
TGTGCCAGCAGAGCGGACAGGGGGCGCACAGATACGCAGTATTTT
>NA|TRBV6-6|NA|TRBJ2-1
CASSYSLAGANEQFF
TGTGCCAGCAGTTACTCGCTAGCCGGTGCGAATGAGCAGTTCTTC
>TRBD1|TRBV3-1|NA|TRBJ2-5
CASSRPGTGFETQYF
TGTGCCAGCAGCCGTCCCGGGACAGGGTTTGAGACCCAGTACTTC
>NA|TRBV4-2|few|TRBJ2-7
CASSQNFYEQYF
TGTGCCAGCAGCCAAAACTTCTACGAGCAGTACTTC
>NA|TRBV28|few|TRBJ1-1
CASSFAVSEAFF
TGTGCCAGCAGTTTCGCAGTTTCTGAAGCTTTCTTT
>TRBD2|TRBV4-1|NA|TRBJ2-3
CASSLIPSSSGLSDTQYF
TGCGCCAGCAGCCTCATCCCTTCGTCTAGCGGGTTATCAGATACGCAGTATTTT
>NA|TRBV3-1|NA|TRBJ2-4
CASSPLTGQLAKNIQYF
TGTGCCAGCAGCCCCCTCACAGGCCAACTAGCCAAAAACATTCAGTACTTC
>NA|TRBV14|NA|TRBJ2-7
CASSHRSYEQYF
TGTGCCAGCAGCCACCGGAGCTACGAGCAGTACTTC